This T cell receptor (beta chain) was sequenced in a study of T cell responses to AZD1222 COVID-19 vaccine. Profiled with immunoSEQ multiplex PCR; TCRdb holds only in-frame clones, not every one. The table includes 75,000 to 85,000 clones, around 90% detected once. The V gene lost 0 bases and the J gene lost 5 bases, with 11 bases spanning the gap. The CDR3 length is 15 residues. Germline CDR1 is SGHTA and CDR2 is FQGTGA. Findings and caveats of the study: Donors in the cohort were predominantly white British and more often female, and clonal diversity was possibly underestimated.

Comments on this clone: The antigen remains undetermined.

The clonotype was recovered from an adult who received the AZD1222 COVID-19 vaccine. Sequenced here: peripheral blood, sampled 28 days after the second AZD1222 dose. V usage is TRBV7-3 and J usage is TRBJ2-1; a weak D match, TRBD2 (6 bases). The CDR3 sequence: CASSLTRDSDNEQFF. The DNA for the CDR3 is TGTGCCAGCAGCTTAACAAGGGACTCAGACAATGAGCAGTTCTTC.